This entry describes one T cell receptor (beta chain). Its antigen is not known. The sample belongs to a study of cytomegalovirus exposure and HLA in healthy donors. The wider study: Some 200 million T cells yielded more than 95 million unique TCR beta sequences, as an earlier analysis found.

In the PCR, 60 Vbeta and 13 Jbeta primers were used. Study processing details: A later analysis tallied about 80 million unique TCR beta chains, 8.5 million to 11 million of them shared. TCRdb keeps only in-frame clones here, not all; method: immunoSEQ multiplex PCR. V and J calls and clone size are copied from that table; D and trimming were computed from the DNA. The table lists 190,000 or so clones, around 83% of them singletons, with 9.5% to 13% in the top ten. Study-level results: The study assumed roughly uniform donor sequencing depth for presence/absence analyses.

Trimming cost V 2 bases and J 6 bases, with 11 bases left between them. The CDR3 spans 15 residues. In germline, CDR1 is LGHNA, CDR2 YSLEER. The sequence came from a woman in her forties or fifties in good health and CMV-seropositive. This chain connects TRBV4-3 to TRBJ1-6; D is possibly TRBD1 (5 bases). Material for sequencing was PBMCs. The CDR3 DNA follows: TGCGCCAGCAGCCAATATGACAGACCTAATTCACCCCTCCACTTT. The encoded protein is CASSQYDRPNSPLHF.